Sequencing of this TCR beta chain was carried out in a study of blood T cells in healthy people across ages. General observations from the study: Naive CD4+ cells and diversity were both higher in long-lived donors than in aged donors.

In its sample, this clonotype was seen many times. Its antigen is not identified. The authors ran a second PCR of about 6 to 12 cycles using a sample-barcoded 5' primer and a J-beta primer mix. Using its own MiXCR run on the 5' RACE reads, TCRdb lists one record per CDR3 protein. The sample lists approximately 880,000 distinct CDR3 sequences, roughly 43% occurring once. The V segment lost 6 bases and the J segment 6 bases; nucleotides outside the gene matches: 10. Germline CDR1 reads DFQATT; CDR2 reads SNEGSKA (reference sequence). The CDR3 is made up of 15 amino acids. The source is a man aged 25-45 years in good health. The chain joins TRBV20-1 to TRBJ2-1; 11 bases fit TRBD2. Sequenced input: blood. This CDR3 reads CSAPWALAGGNEQFF. CDR3 DNA: TGCAGTGCACCCTGGGCCCTAGCGGGGGGCAATGAGCAGTTCTTC.